The text below deals with one TCR beta chain. Its antigen is not identified. These data are taken from a study of T cells expressing NK-cell markers. Study in general: Sorted CD3+CD56-NKG2C+, CD3+CD56+NKG2C- and CD3+CD56+NKG2C+ T cells were the source of the TCR beta repertoires. The authors sequenced eight donors, of whom seven were HCMV-seropositive and one was seronegative. The study's findings and limits: Topping the CD3+CD56-NKG2C+ fraction as well were these clonotypes, in a few donors.

No DNA is given; TCRdb re-called the 5' RACE reads and lists each CDR3 protein once. The clone table shows hundreds of thousands of distinct CDR3 sequences, with the ten largest holding approximately 3.6%. The clonotype originates from a man in his late teens or twenties in good health. The sample comprised blood T cells: a sorted CD56 or NKG2C T cell subset, CD4+ or CD8+ T cells, or bulk PBMC T cells (not recorded which).

The CDR3 is CASFTLGGLSSYNEQFF. This rearrangement joins TRBV28 to TRBJ2-1; absent DNA, TCRdb's TRBD1 call cannot be checked. Germline loops: CDR1 MDHEN, CDR2 SYDVKM. The CDR3 is 17 amino acids.